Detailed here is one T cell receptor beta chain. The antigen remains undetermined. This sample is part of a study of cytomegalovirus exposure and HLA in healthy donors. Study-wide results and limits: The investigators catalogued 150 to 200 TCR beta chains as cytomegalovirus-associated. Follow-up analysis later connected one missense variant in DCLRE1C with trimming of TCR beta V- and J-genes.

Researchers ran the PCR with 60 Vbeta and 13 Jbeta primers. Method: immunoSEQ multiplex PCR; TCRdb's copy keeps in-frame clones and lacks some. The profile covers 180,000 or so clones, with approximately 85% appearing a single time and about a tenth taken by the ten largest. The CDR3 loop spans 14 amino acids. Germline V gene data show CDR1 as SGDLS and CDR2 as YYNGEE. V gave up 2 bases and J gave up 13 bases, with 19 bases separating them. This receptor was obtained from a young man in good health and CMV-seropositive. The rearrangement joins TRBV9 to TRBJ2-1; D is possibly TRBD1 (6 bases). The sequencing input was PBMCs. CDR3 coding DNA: TGTGCCAGCAGCGTGAGACAGGACCCCCTAAATCAGTTCTTC. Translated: CASSVRQDPLNQFF.